This TCR beta chain was retrieved from a study of tumor-infiltrating lymphocytes in primary liver carcinoma (dated by TCRdb to 2017 to 2019). For context, the study as a whole: Between November 2015 and 2016, roughly five patients in China with histopathologically diagnosed primary liver carcinoma had surgical resection. The five patients, three men and two women aged 30 to 69 years, had hepatocellular carcinoma (four) or combined HCC and intrahepatic cholangiocarcinoma (one). The five patients had tumors of stage T1-T3 N0M0, with maximum diameters ranging from about 4.2 to 11 cm. Roughly 3.65 to 7.13 million productive TCRbeta reads were obtained per sample, and no significant difference in read depth was found between tissue types. Across five regions of each liver tumor, along with adjacent normal tissue and blood, the study brought together TCRbeta repertoire sequencing, expression microarrays and whole-exome sequencing. A total of 35 specimens from 5 patients underwent TCRbeta repertoire sequencing, comprising about 25 tumor regions, 5 adjacent noncancerous liver tissues and 5 peripheral blood samples. Repertoires from technical replicates were highly reproducible, with mean shared-clone rates about 0.91 and correlation coefficients above 0.95.

Here is what the overall study found, with its caveats: A significantly larger repertoire fraction was made up by the top 250 clones in tumors than in blood (p = 0.039). Because sequencing covered only the TCR beta chain and unpaired alpha chains were not captured, true repertoire diversity is likely underestimated. Consistent with antigen-driven expansion, pairs of tumor regions showed higher repertoire overlap (mean roughly 35%) than either tumor-adjacent pairs (roughly 17%) or tumor-blood pairs (roughly 15%). Comparison of CD4+ and CD8+ T cell repertoires was precluded by the use of bulk unsorted samples. The study included only four or five patients, and the authors note findings should be validated in a larger study.

A constant-region primer and ProtoScript II reverse transcriptase were used to reverse-transcribe TCRbeta-specific cDNA from about 500 ng total RNA. Three nested multiplex PCR rounds, following a slightly modified ARM-PCR procedure, were used to build the TCRbeta libraries. Each of the first two PCR rounds ran for about 10 cycles using multiplex TRBV1-TRBV30 forward primers together with a Cbeta reverse primer. Sample barcodes and Illumina adapters were attached in a final 25-cycle PCR using Deep VentR polymerase. Amplicons of 200-500 bp were gel-purified with a QIAquick gel extraction kit before sequencing. The TCRbeta amplicons were sequenced with 250-bp paired-end reads on an Illumina HiSeq 2500. The paper's processing steps were these. To recover full CDR3 sequences, reads were quality-trimmed using Trimmomatic v0.33 and paired reads were then merged using FLASH v1.2.11. MiGEC v1.2.1b assigned V, D and J germline segments to the rearranged TCRbeta sequences. Clonotype statistics and Shannon-Wiener diversity indices were calculated with VDJtools v1.0.0. To cut down on sampling bias, every analysis after diversity analysis relied on just the 250 most abundant clonotypes from each sample. In-frame beta chains were kept once TCRdb had trimmed the public reads at Q25 with fastp and called clones with MiXCR. Duplicate CDR3 protein sequences are folded into a single record with the most common DNA and genes. These V and J calls derive from TCRdb rather than the authors' analysis. The sample table records about 200,000 distinct CDR3 sequences; about two thirds of these occur just once. The ten largest clones take up roughly 7% of the sample.

This clonotype was observed once. No cognate antigen has been identified for it. No clone much larger than this one lies a single base away; base qualities are absent. Just one read gives weak support. The CDR3 runs 15 residues from the cysteine to the phenylalanine. Only the CDR3 region is kept as DNA, spanning 45 bases read in frame from base 1. Between the V and J ends, shortened by 5 bases and 1 base respectively, the junction contains 12 bases. CDR1 and CDR2, looked up from the germline V gene (reference sequence), are SEHNR and FQNEAQ. Blood RNA was extracted from unsorted whole blood using TRIzol reagent, and germline DNA was obtained with the DNeasy Blood & Tissue kit. At the time of sampling, the patients were treatment-naive and had chronic HBV infection. Before surgery, four milliliters of peripheral blood were drawn into K2EDTA tubes.

Material: peripheral blood. Recombination joined TRBV7-9 with TRBJ2-1; tentative D gene TRBD2, with 5 bases matching. This TCR derives from a woman aged 55-69 years with primary liver carcinoma and hepatitis B virus infection. The nucleotides read TGTGCCAGCAGCCCAGCGGCAATATCCTACAATGAGCAGTTCTTC. Its translation is CASSPAAISYNEQFF.